Listed below are T cell receptor beta chains from one sample, sequenced in a study of shared clonotypes between healthy human individuals. Only in-frame clones appear in the TCRdb table, and some are missing; sequencing was by immunoSEQ multiplex PCR. The repertoire includes about 820,000 clones, about 91% of them detected once, and 24% sits in the top ten. The sequenced material came from naive CD8+ T cells sorted from blood. The source is a man under 40 in good health. CDR3s include the opening cysteine and the closing phenylalanine or tryptophan. The D gene is left open where the match is weak. Where a row states a size, it is once, few, many or the class of an expanded clone; other rows omit it.

TRBJ2-3,TRBD2,.,TRBV30,TGTGCCTGGAATTTAGCGGGCCCAGATACGCAGTATTTT,CAWNLAGPDTQYF
TRBJ2-1,TRBD2,.,TRBV4-1,TGCGCCAGCAGCCAAGATAAGACTAGCGGGAGCGTAAATGAGCAGTTCTTC,CASSQDKTSGSVNEQFF
TRBJ2-3,.,.,TRBV27,TGTGCCAGCAGGGCGGTCACAGATACGCAGTATTTT,CASRAVTDTQYF
TRBJ2-7,.,.,TRBV28,TGTGCCAGCAGTAACCCTTCAAACGAGCAGTACTTC,CASSNPSNEQYF
TRBJ2-1,TRBD2,few,TRBV7-2,TGTGCCAGCAGCTTAGACTCGGGAGGGTTTACCTACAATGAGCAGTTCTTC,CASSLDSGGFTYNEQFF
TRBJ2-3,.,.,TRBV7-9,TGTGCCAGCAGCTTTTTCGGGGGAAGCACAGATACGCAGTATTTT,CASSFFGGSTDTQYF
TRBJ2-1,TRBD1,once,TRBV27,TGTGCCAGCAGTTCGTTATACAGGGGACGCGGGTATGAGCAGTTCTTC,CASSSLYRGRGYEQFF
TRBJ2-3,TRBD1,.,TRBV5-4,TGTGCCAGCAGCTTGGCCAAGGGGACAGGGTTTTTTACAGATACGCAGTATTTT,CASSLAKGTGFFTDTQYF
TRBJ1-3,.,.,TRBV7-9,TGTGCCAGCAGCTTAGTGGGGGAAGGAAACACCATATATTTT,CASSLVGEGNTIYF
TRBJ1-1,.,once,TRBV4-1,TGCGCCAGCAGCCAAGCCTGGAACACTGAAGCTTTCTTT,CASSQAWNTEAFF
TRBJ2-3,.,.,TRBV9,TGTGCCAGCAGCCCCCTTAGTAGGCACACAGATACGCAGTATTTT,CASSPLSRHTDTQYF
TRBJ2-2,.,.,TRBV19,TGTGCCAGTAGTGAGTGGGAGTCGACAACCGGGGAGCTGTTTTTT,CASSEWESTTGELFF
TRBJ2-1,.,.,TRBV28,TGTGCCAGCAGTTTCAATGAGCAGTTCTTC,CASSFNEQFF
TRBJ2-7,.,.,TRBV27,TGTGCCAGCAGTTTATCACTAGGGGCGCTCGGGGAGCAGTACTTC,CASSLSLGALGEQYF
TRBJ2-7,.,.,TRBV29-1,TGCAGCGTTGTCCAGGACGAGCAGTACTTC,CSVVQDEQYF
TRBJ1-1,.,.,TRBV6-6,TGTGCCAGCAGTTACAAGGGGCCCGATGAAGCTTTCTTT,CASSYKGPDEAFF
TRBJ1-4,.,.,TRBV5-5,TGTGCCAGCAGCTTGTTAACTAATGAAAAACTGTTTTTT,CASSLLTNEKLFF
TRBJ2-7,.,.,TRBV28,TGTGCCAGCAGGGCCCGACAGACCTCCTACGAGCAGTACTTC,CASRARQTSYEQYF
TRBJ1-1,TRBD1,.,TRBV9,TGTGCCAGCGGAGCAAGCAGGGGGCTCGGGCCCACTGAAGCTTTCTTT,CASGASRGLGPTEAFF
TRBJ2-1,.,once,TRBV28,TGTGCCAGCAGTACAAACAGGTTTCCATTCAATGAGCAGTTCTTC,CASSTNRFPFNEQFF
TRBJ2-1,TRBD2,.,TRBV7-8,TGTGCCAGCAGCTTACCGCGGGAGTCATACAATGAGCAGTTCTTC,CASSLPRESYNEQFF
TRBJ2-2,TRBD1,.,TRBV27,TGTGCCAGCAGCTCCCTGCCACAGGGGTGGGGCACCGGGGAGCTGTTTTTT,CASSSLPQGWGTGELFF
TRBJ2-1,TRBD2,.,TRBV11-2,TGTGCCAGCAGCTCCGGACTAGCGGGTTACAATGAGCAGTTCTTC,CASSSGLAGYNEQFF
TRBJ2-7,TRBD2,.,TRBV7-9,TGTGCCAGCAGCTTAGGGACTAGCAGAAGCTACGAGCAGTACTTC,CASSLGTSRSYEQYF
TRBJ2-7,TRBD1,.,TRBV27,TGTGCCAGCAGCCTTGACAGGGGTCCCTACGAGCAGTACTTC,CASSLDRGPYEQYF
TRBJ1-2,.,.,TRBV6-5,TGTGCCAGCAGTTACTATTCCACGGATAGAAACTATGGCTACACCTTC,CASSYYSTDRNYGYTF